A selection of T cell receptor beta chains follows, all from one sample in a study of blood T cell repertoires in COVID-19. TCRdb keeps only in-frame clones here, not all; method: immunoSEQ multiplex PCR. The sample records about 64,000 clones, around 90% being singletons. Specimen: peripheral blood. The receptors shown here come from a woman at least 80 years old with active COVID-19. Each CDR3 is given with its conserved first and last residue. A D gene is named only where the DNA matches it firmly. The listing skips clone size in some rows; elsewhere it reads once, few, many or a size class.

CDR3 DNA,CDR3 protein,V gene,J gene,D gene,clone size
TGTGCCAGCTCACCAACGGACAGTGGTCCCTACCAAGAGACCCAGTACTTC,CASSPTDSGPYQETQYF,TRBV18,TRBJ2-5,-,-
TGTGCCACCAGTGATTCTAGCGGGAGAAACACCGGGGAGCTGTTTTTT,CATSDSSGRNTGELFF,TRBV24-1,TRBJ2-2,TRBD2,-
TGTGCCACCAGTGAACCGGACAGGGTGCTCCCCGGGGAGCTGTTTTTT,CATSEPDRVLPGELFF,TRBV24-1,TRBJ2-2,TRBD1,-
TGTGCCAGCAGTTTTACACGAGAGACCCAGTACTTC,CASSFTRETQYF,TRBV28,TRBJ2-5,-,-
TGTGCCAGCAGTGAAAGAGGGATTGGAAACACCATATATTTT,CASSERGIGNTIYF,TRBV2,TRBJ1-3,-,-
TGCGCCAGCAGCTCTCCGGACAGGGTATGGGCTGAGGCTTTCTTT,CASSSPDRVWAEAFF,TRBV5-1,TRBJ1-1,TRBD1,-
TGTGCCAGCAGCCCCCCGGGACAGGGTGAAGCTTTCTTT,CASSPPGQGEAFF,TRBV3-1/TRBV3-2,TRBJ1-1,TRBD1,few
TGTGCCAGCAGCCAATTGCAAGCGGGCAACTACAATGAGCAGTTCTTC,CASSQLQAGNYNEQFF,TRBV14,TRBJ2-1,-,-
TGTGCCAGCAGCCAAGCAGGCACCCAAGAGACCCAGTACTTC,CASSQAGTQETQYF,TRBV3-1/TRBV3-2,TRBJ2-5,-,-
TGCGCCAGCAGCCAGGGGGAGGGTCTACCTACGTCCGCGTTTGGCTACACCTTC,CASSQGEGLPTSAFGYTF,TRBV4-1,TRBJ1-2,-,-
TGTGCCAGCAGCTTGGCGTGGCTAGCGGAAGAGACCCAGTACTTC,CASSLAWLAEETQYF,TRBV5-6,TRBJ2-5,TRBD2,-
TGCGCCAGCAGCCAAGGAAATAGCGGGGACACAGATACGCAGTATTTT,CASSQGNSGDTDTQYF,TRBV4-1,TRBJ2-3,TRBD2,-
TGTGCCAGCAGTGAACTAGCGGGAGATTTTAGGTACAATGAGCAGTTCTTC,CASSELAGDFRYNEQFF,TRBV2,TRBJ2-1,TRBD2,once
TGTGCCAGCAGCCAAGCCTGGGACAGGGGGCGAGAGACCCAGTACTTC,CASSQAWDRGRETQYF,TRBV3-1/TRBV3-2,TRBJ2-5,TRBD1,-
TGTGCCAGCAGCGAGGGGCAGGGCCACTACAATGAGCAGTTCTTC,CASSEGQGHYNEQFF,TRBV9,TRBJ2-1,-,-
TGTGCCAGCAGCGGGTACGGGGCGAACACCGGGGAGCTGTTTTTT,CASSGYGANTGELFF,TRBV2,TRBJ2-2,-,-
TGTGCCAGCAGCGTCGGGACTAGCGGATCAGATACGCAGTATTTT,CASSVGTSGSDTQYF,TRBV7-9,TRBJ2-3,TRBD2,-
TGTGCCAGCAGTTCCGCCGGGACTAGCGGCACAGATACGCAGTATTTT,CASSSAGTSGTDTQYF,TRBV28,TRBJ2-3,TRBD2,-
TGTGCCAGCAGTTCGAGGACAGAAGCTTTCTTT,CASSSRTEAFF,TRBV2,TRBJ1-1,-,-
TGTGCCAGCAGCAACAGGTCTAACTATGGCTACACCTTC,CASSNRSNYGYTF,TRBV6-5,TRBJ1-2,-,-
TGTGCCAGCAGCCAAAGGGGCGGTGAAAAACTGTTTTTT,CASSQRGGEKLFF,TRBV3-1/TRBV3-2,TRBJ1-4,-,once
TGTGCCAGCTCAACAGGGGGGTGGCAGCCCCAGCATTTT,CASSTGGWQPQHF,TRBV18,TRBJ1-5,TRBD1,-
TGCGCCAGCAAGGGACTAGCGGGAGAAGAGACCCAGTACTTC,CASKGLAGEETQYF,TRBV5-1,TRBJ2-5,TRBD2,-
TGCGCCAGCAGCCAAGAGAGTACTAGCGGGGGGACTGCCTTCCTAGCCAAAAACATTCAGTACTTC,CASSQESTSGGTAFLAKNIQYF,TRBV4-1,TRBJ2-4,TRBD2,-
TGTGCCAGCAGTGTACAGGGGGCAGGTGGGGCCAACGTCCTGACTTTC,CASSVQGAGGANVLTF,TRBV6-1,TRBJ2-6,TRBD1,-
TGTGCCAGCAGCGCCGGACCTAGCTCAGATACGCAGTATTTT,CASSAGPSSDTQYF,TRBV3-1/TRBV3-2,TRBJ2-3,-,-
TGTGCCAGCAACCACCAGACAGGGTGGGAGCAGTACTTC,CASNHQTGWEQYF,TRBV21-1,TRBJ2-7,-,-
TGTGCCAGCAGCTTAGTCAGACAGGGCAATCAGCCCCAGCATTTT,CASSLVRQGNQPQHF,TRBV7-2,TRBJ1-5,-,-
TGTGCCATCACGAGCGGGAGAGAGGGATCCGAGCAGTACTTC,CAITSGREGSEQYF,TRBV10-3,TRBJ2-7,TRBD2,-
TGTGCCAGCAGGCGCCCGGGACAGGGAGCAAACTATGGCTACACCTTC,CASRRPGQGANYGYTF,TRBV28,TRBJ1-2,TRBD1,-
TGTGCCAGCAGCCAACAAGGGGGCTCCTACAATGAGCAGTTCTTC,CASSQQGGSYNEQFF,TRBV3-1/TRBV3-2,TRBJ2-1,-,once